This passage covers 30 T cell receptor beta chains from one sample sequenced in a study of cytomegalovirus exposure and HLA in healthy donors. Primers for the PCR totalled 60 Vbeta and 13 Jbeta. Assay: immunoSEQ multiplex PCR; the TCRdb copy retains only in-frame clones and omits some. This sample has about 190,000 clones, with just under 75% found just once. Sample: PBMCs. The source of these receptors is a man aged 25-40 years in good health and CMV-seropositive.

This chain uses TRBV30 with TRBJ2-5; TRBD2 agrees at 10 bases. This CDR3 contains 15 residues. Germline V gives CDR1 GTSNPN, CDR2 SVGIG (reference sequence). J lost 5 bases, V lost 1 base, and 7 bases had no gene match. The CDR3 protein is CAWSAERGGYETQYF. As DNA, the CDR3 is TGTGCCTGGAGTGCAGAGCGGGGGGGCTACGAGACCCAGTACTTC. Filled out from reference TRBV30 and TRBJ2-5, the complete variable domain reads SQTIHQWPATLVQPVGSPLSLECTVEGTSNPNLYWYRQAAGRGLQLLFYSVGIGQISSEVPQNLSASRPQDRQFILSSKKLLLSDSGFYLCAWSAERGGYETQYFGPGTRLLVL.

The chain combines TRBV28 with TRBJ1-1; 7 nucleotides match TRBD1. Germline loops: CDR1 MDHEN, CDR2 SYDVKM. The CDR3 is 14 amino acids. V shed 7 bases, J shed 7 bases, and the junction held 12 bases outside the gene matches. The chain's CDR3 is CASNLERGLGEAFF. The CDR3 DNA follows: TGTGCCAGCAACCTAGAGAGGGGGCTGGGTGAAGCTTTCTTT.

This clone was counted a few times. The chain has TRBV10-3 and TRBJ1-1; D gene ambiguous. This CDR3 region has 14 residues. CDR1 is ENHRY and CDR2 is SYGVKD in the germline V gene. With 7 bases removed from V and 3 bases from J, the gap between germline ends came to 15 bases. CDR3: CAITPGSDYTEAFF. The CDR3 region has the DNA TGTGCCATCACCCCGGGAAGCGATTACACTGAAGCTTTCTTT.

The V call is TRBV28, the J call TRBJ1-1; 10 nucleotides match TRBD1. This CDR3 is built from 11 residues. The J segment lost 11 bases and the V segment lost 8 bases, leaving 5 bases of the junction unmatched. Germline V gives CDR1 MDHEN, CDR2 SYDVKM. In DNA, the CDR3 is TGTGCCAGCGGGGGACAGGGGCGGGCTTTCTTT. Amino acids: CASGGQGRAFF.

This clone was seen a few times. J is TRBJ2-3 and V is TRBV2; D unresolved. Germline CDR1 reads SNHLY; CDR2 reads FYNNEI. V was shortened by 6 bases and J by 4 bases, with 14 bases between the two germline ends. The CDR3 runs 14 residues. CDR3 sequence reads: CASSPRLPPDTQYF. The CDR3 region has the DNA TGTGCCAGCAGCCCCCGACTCCCCCCAGATACGCAGTATTTT. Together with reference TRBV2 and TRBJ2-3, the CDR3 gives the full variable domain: EPEVTQTPSHQVTQMGQEVILRCVPISNHLYFYWYRQILGQKVEFLVSFYNNEISEKSEIFDDQFSVERPDGSNFTLKIRSTKLEDSAMYFCASSPRLPPDTQYFGPGTRLTVL.

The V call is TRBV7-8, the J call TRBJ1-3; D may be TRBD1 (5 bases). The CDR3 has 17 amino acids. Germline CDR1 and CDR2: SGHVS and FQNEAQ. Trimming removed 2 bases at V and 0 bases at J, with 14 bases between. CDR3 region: CASSLLQDRPSGNTIYF. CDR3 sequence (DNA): TGTGCCAGCAGCTTATTACAGGACCGGCCCTCTGGAAACACCATATATTTT.

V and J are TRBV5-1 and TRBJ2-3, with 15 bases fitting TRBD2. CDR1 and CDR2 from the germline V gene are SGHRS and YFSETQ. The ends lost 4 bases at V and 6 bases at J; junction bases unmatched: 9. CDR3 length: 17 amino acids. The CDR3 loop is CASSAGLAGGLGDTQYF. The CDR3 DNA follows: TGCGCCAGCAGCGCTGGACTAGCGGGAGGGCTCGGGGATACGCAGTATTTT.

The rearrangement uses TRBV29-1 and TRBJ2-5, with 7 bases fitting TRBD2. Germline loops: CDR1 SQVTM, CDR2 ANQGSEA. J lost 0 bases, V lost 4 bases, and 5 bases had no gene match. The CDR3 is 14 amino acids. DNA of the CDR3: TGCAGCGTTGCGCTAGCGGACCACCAAGAGACCCAGTACTTC. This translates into CSVALADHQETQYF.

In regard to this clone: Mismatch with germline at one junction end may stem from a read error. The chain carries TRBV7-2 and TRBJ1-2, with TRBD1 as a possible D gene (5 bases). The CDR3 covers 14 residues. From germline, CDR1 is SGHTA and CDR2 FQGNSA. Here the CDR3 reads CASSRPVERGSKAF. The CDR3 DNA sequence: TGTGCCAGCAGCCGTCCGGTCGAGCGGGGGAGTAAGGCCTTC.

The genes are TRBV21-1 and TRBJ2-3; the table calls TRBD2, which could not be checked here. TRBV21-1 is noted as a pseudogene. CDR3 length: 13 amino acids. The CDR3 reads CASSKGGPHTQYF. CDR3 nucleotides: TGTGCCAGCAGCAAGGGAGGACCCCATACGCAGTATTTT.

The DNA of the CDR3 is TGTGCCTCGGGTGCGAGGAGCAATCAGCCCCAGCATTTT. Translated: CASGARSNQPQHF. The genes are TRBV27 and TRBJ1-5, with D uncertain. The V end lost 11 bases, the J end lost 1 base, and 12 bases lay between the germline ends. Germline V lookup: CDR1 MNHEY, CDR2 SMNVEV (reference sequence). The CDR3 length is 13 residues.

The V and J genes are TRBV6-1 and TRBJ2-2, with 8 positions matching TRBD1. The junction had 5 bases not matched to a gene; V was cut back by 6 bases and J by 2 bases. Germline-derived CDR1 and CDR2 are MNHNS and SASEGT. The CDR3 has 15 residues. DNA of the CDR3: TGTGCCAGCAGGTGGGGACAGGACAACACCGGGGAGCTGTTTTTT. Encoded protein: CASRWGQDNTGELFF.

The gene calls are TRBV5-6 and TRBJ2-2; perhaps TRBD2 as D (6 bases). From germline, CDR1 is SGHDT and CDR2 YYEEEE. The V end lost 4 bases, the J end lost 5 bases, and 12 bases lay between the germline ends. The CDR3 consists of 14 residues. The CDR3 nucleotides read TGTGCCAGCAGCCCCTTAGCGGTTACCGGGGAGCTGTTTTTT. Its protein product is CASSPLAVTGELFF.

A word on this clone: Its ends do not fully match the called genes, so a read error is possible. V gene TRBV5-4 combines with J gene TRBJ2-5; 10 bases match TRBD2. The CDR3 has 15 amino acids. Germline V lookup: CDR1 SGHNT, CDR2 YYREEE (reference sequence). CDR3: CASSLGRTSGENQYF. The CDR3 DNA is TGTGCCAGCAGCTTGGGCCGAACTAGCGGGGAGAACCAGTACTTC.

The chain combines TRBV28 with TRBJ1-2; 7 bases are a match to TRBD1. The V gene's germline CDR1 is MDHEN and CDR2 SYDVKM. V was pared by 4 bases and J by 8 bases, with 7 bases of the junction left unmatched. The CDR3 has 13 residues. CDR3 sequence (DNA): TGTGCCAGCAGTTCACGGACAGGTTTCGGCTACACCTTC. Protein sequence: CASSSRTGFGYTF.

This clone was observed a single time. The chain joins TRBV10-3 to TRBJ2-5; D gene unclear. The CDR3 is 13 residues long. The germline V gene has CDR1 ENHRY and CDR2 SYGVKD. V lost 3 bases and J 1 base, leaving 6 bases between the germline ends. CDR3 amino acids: CAISDHSQETQYF. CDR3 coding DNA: TGTGCCATCAGTGACCACAGCCAAGAGACCCAGTACTTC.

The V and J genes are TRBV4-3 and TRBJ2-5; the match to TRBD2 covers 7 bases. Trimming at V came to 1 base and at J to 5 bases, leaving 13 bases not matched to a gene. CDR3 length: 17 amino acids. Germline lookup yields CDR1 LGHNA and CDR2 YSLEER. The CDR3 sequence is CASSQGDGRTARETQYF. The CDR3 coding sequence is TGCGCCAGCAGCCAAGGAGACGGGAGGACTGCCCGGGAGACCCAGTACTTC.

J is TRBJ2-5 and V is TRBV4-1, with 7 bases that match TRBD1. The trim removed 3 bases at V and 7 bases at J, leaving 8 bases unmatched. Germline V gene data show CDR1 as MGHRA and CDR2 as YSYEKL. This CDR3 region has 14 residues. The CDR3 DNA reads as TGCGCCAGCAGCCAGGGACAGCCAGTTGGGACCCAGTACTTC. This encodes CASSQGQPVGTQYF.

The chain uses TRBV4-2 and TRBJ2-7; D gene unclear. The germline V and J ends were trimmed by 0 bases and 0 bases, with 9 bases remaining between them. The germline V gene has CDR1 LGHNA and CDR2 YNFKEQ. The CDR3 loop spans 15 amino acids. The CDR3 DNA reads TGTGCCAGCAGCCAAGACGATCCAGGCTCCTACGAGCAGTACTTC. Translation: CASSQDDPGSYEQYF.

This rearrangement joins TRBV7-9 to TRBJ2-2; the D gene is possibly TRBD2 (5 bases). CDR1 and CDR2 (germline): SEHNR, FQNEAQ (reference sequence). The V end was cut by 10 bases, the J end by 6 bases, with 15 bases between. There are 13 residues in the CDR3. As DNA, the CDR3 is TGTGCCATGCGGCGGGTCCGGTCCGGGGAGCTGTTTTTT. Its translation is CAMRRVRSGELFF. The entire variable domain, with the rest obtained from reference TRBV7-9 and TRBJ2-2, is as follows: DTGVSQNPRHKITKRGQNVTFRCDPISEHNRLYWYRQTLGQGPEFLTYFQNEAQLEKSRLLSDRFSAERPKGSFSTLEIQRTEQGDSAMYLCAMRRVRSGELFFGEGSRLTVL.

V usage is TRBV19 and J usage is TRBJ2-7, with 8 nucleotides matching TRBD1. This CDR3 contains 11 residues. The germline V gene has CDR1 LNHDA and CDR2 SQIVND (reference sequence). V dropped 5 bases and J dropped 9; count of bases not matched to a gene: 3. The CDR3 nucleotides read TGTGCCAGTAGTTCAACAGGGGGGCAGTACTTC. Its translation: CASSSTGGQYF. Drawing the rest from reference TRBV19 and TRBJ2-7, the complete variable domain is DGGITQSPKYLFRKEGQNVTLSCEQNLNHDAMYWYRQDPGQGLRLIYYSQIVNDFQKGDIAEGYSVSREKKESFPLTVTSAQKNPTAFYLCASSSTGGQYFGPGTRLTVT.

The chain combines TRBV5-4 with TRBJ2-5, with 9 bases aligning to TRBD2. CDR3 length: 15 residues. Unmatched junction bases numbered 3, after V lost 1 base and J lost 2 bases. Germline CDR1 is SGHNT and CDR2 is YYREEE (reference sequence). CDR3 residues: CASSLKAGGQETQYF. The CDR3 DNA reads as TGTGCCAGCAGCTTGAAGGCGGGAGGGCAAGAGACCCAGTACTTC.

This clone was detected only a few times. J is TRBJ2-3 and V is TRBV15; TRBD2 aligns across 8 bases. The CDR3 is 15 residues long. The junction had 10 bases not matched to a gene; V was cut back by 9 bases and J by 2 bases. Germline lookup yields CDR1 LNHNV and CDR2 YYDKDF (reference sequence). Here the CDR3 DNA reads TGTGCCACGAGTCCGATAGCGGGAAACACAGATACGCAGTATTTT. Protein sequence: CATSPIAGNTDTQYF. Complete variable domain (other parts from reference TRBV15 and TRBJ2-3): DAMVIQNPRYQVTQFGKPVTLSCSQTLNHNVMYWYQQKSSQAPKLLFHYYDKDFNNEADTPDNFQSRRPNTSFCFLDIRSPGLGDTAMYLCATSPIAGNTDTQYFGPGTRLTVL.

The CDR3 here is CASTSGTAYTEAFF. CDR3 DNA: TGCGCCAGCACATCCGGGACAGCGTACACTGAAGCTTTCTTT. The chain joins TRBV5-1 to TRBJ1-1; 7 bases map to TRBD1. Trimming at V came to 6 bases and at J to 3 bases, leaving 8 bases not matched to a gene. Germline CDR1 and CDR2: SGHRS and YFSETQ. The CDR3 loop spans 14 amino acids.

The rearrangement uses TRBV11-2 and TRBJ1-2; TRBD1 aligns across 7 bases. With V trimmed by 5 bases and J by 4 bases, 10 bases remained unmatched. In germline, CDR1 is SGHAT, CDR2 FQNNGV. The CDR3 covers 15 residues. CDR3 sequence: CASSLTRGDSYGYTF. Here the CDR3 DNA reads TGTGCCAGCAGCCTAACTAGAGGGGACAGCTATGGCTACACCTTC.

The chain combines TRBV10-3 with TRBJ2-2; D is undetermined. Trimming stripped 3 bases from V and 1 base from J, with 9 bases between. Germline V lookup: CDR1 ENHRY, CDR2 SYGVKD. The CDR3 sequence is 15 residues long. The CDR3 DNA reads TGTGCCATCAGTGAACTGACAAAGAACACCGGGGAGCTGTTTTTT. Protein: CAISELTKNTGELFF.

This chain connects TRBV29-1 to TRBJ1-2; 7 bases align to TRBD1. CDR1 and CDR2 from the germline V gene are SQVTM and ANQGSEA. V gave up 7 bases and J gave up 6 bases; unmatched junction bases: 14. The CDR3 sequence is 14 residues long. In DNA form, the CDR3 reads TGCAGCGCCGGCCATAGGGACAGTTCAAATGGCTACACCTTC. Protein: CSAGHRDSSNGYTF.

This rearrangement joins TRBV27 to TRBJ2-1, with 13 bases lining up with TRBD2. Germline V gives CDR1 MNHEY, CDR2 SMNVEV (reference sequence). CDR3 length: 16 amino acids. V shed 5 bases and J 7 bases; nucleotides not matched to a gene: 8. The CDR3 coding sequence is TGTGCCAGCAGTCCCCAGCGGACTAGCGGGAGAAATGAGCAGTTCTTC. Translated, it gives CASSPQRTSGRNEQFF.

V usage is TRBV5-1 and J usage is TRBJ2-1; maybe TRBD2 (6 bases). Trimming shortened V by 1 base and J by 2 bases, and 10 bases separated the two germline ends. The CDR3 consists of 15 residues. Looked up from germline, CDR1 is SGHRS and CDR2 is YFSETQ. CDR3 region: CASSLSASAYNEQFF. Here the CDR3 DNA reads TGCGCCAGCAGCTTGTCGGCTAGCGCCTACAATGAGCAGTTCTTC. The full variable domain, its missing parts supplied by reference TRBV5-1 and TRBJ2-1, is KAGVTQTPRYLIKTRGQQVTLSCSPISGHRSVSWYQQTPGQGLQFLFEYFSETQRNKGNFPGRFSGRQFSNSRSEMNVSTLELGDSALYLCASSLSASAYNEQFFGPGTRLTVL.

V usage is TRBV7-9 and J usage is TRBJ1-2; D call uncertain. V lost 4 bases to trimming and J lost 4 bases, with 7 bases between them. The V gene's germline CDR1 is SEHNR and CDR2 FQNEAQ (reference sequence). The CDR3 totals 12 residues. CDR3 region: CASSSGGYGYTF. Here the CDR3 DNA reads TGTGCCAGCAGCTCCGGAGGCTATGGCTACACCTTC.